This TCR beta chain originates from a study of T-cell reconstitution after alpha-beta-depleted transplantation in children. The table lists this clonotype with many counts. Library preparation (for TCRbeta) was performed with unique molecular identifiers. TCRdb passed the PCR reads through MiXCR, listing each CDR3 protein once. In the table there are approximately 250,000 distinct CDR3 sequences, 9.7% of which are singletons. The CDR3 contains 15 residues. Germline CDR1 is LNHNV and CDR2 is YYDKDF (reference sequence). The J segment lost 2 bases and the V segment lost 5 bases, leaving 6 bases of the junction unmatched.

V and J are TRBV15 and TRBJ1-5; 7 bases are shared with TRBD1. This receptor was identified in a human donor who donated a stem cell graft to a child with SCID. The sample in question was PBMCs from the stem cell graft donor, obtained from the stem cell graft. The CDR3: CATSGTVDGNQPQHF. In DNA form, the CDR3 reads TGTGCCACCAGCGGGACAGTCGATGGCAATCAGCCCCAGCATTTT.